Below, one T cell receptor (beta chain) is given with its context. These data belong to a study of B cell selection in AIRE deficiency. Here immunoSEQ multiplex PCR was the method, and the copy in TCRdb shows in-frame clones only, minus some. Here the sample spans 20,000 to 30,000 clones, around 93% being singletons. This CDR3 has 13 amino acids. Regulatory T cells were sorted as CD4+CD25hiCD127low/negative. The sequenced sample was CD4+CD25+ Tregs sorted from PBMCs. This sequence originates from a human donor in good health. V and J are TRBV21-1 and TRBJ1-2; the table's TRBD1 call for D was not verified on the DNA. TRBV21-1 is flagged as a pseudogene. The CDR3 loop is CASSRRTGGRRTF. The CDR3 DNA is TGTGCCAGCAGCAGACGGACAGGGGGTCGTAGGACCTTC.